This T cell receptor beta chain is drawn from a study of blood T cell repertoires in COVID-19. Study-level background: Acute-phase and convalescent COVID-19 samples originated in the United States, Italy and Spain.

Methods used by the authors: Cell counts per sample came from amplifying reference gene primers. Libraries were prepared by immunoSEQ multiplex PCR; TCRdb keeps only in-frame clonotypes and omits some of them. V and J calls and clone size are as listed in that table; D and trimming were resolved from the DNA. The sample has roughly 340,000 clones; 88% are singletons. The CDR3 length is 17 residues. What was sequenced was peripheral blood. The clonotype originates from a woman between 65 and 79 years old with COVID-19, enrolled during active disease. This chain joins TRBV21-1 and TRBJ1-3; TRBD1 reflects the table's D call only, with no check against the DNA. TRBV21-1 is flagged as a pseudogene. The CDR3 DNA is TGTGCCAGCAGCTCTTATTTCCGGGACAGGGTGTCCAACACCATATATTTT. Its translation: CASSSYFRDRVSNTIYF.